This record concerns one T cell receptor beta chain sequence. Its antigen is currently unknown. This table comes from immunoSEQ multiplex PCR, and its TCRdb copy is limited to in-frame clones, with some not included. The sample consists of 120,000 or so clones, around 93% of them appearing once. Unmatched junction bases numbered 11, after V lost 5 bases and J lost 6 bases. Germline V CDR1 and CDR2: PRHDT, FYEKMQ (reference sequence). The CDR3 spans 15 residues. This sample is drawn from a study of graft-versus-host responses after intestinal transplantation. The sequenced sample was unstimulated CD8+ T cells sorted from spleen or lymph node cells, obtained before intestinal transplant. This sequence was found in a human donor who received an intestinal transplant. The chain joins TRBV13 to TRBJ2-3; TRBD1 agrees at 7 bases. Here the CDR3 reads CASSVLQGSLDTQYF. The CDR3 nucleotides are TGTGCCAGCAGCGTCCTACAGGGGAGTTTGGATACGCAGTATTTT. The full variable domain, in which reference TRBV13 and TRBJ2-3 provide the parts outside the CDR3, is AAGVIQSPRHLIKEKRETATLKCYPIPRHDTVYWYQQGPGQDPQFLISFYEKMQSDKGSIPDRFSAQQFSDYHSELNMSSLELGDSALYFCASSVLQGSLDTQYFGPGTRLTVL.